Listed here are 19 T cell receptor beta chains from one sample, sequenced in a study of T-cell reconstitution after alpha-beta-depleted transplantation in children. This sample's TCRbeta library carried unique molecular identifier barcodes. MiXCR was run by TCRdb on the PCR reads, yielding one entry per CDR3 protein. The profile shows 400,000 to 450,000 distinct CDR3 sequences, over 40% of them singletons. The specimen was PBMCs, collected before TCRalphabeta/CD19-depleted stem cell transplant. Source of these receptors: a girl aged 2-10 years with aplastic anemia, due to receive a stem cell transplant.

This clonotype was observed a few times. The rearrangement uses TRBV5-5 and TRBJ1-6; D not certain. Per germline, CDR1 SGHKS and CDR2 YYEKEE (reference sequence). V shed 0 bases and J shed 5 bases, with 3 bases lying between them. The CDR3 extends over 13 amino acids. CDR3: CASSLADNSPLHF. DNA for the CDR3: TGTGCCAGCAGCTTGGCCGATAATTCACCCCTCCACTTT.

This clonotype showed up just a few times. J is TRBJ1-2 and V is TRBV2; D is uncertain. V lost 11 bases and J 1 base, leaving 17 bases between the germline ends. Germline V gene sequence: CDR1 SNHLY, CDR2 FYNNEI. The CDR3 length is 14 residues. CDR3 loop: CAGKSGSLNYGYTF. The CDR3 DNA sequence: TGTGCCGGCAAGTCGGGATCCCTTAACTATGGCTACACCTTC.

The table lists this clonotype with a count of one. The chain has TRBV28 and TRBJ2-1; D is perhaps TRBD2 (5 bases). Trimming cost V 6 bases and J 0 bases, with 15 bases left between them. The CDR3 spans 16 residues. CDR1 is MDHEN, CDR2 SYDVKM, per germline. The chain's CDR3 is CASSQYGKGSYNEQFF. Written as DNA, the CDR3 is TGTGCCAGCAGCCAGTACGGGAAAGGCTCCTACAATGAGCAGTTCTTC.

The J gene is TRBJ2-2, the V gene TRBV12-3 or TRBV12-4, with D perhaps TRBD1 (6 bases). The CDR3 is made up of 15 amino acids. Trimming stripped 5 bases from V and 4 bases from J, with 14 bases between. The CDR3 DNA reads TGTGCCAGCAGTCCCAGGGGAAGCTTCACCGGGGAGCTGTTTTTT. This encodes CASSPRGSFTGELFF.

The rearrangement links TRBV10-1 to TRBJ2-5; 8 bases are a match to TRBD2. Germline CDR1 and CDR2: WNHNN and SYGVQD (reference sequence). This CDR3 is built from 14 residues. Germline trimming cut 10 bases from V and 1 base from J; bases unmatched to any gene: 8. The CDR3 nucleotides are TGCGCCATCGCCGGGACTAGAGGCCAAGAGACCCAGTACTTC. It yields the protein CAIAGTRGQETQYF.

The CDR3 DNA reads as TGCAGTGCCGAGAGGTGGTCTAGGCGGATCAAGAACACTGAAGCTTTCTTT. As protein: CSAERWSRRIKNTEAFF. The chain carries TRBV20-1 and TRBJ1-1, with D unresolved. V shed 6 bases and J shed 1 base, with 24 bases lying between them. Germline V lookup: CDR1 DFQATT, CDR2 SNEGSKA (reference sequence). There are 17 residues in the CDR3.

The chain has TRBV6-5 and TRBJ2-5; D possibly matches TRBD1 or TRBD2 (5 bases each). The germline CDR1 and CDR2 sequences are MNHEY and SVGAGI. CDR3 length equals 16 residues. Trimming took off 4 bases at V and 3 bases at J, with 18 bases between the two ends. Here the CDR3 reads CASSFSPAREKETQYF. The CDR3 nucleotides read TGTGCCAGCAGTTTCTCCCCAGCCAGGGAGAAAGAGACCCAGTACTTC.

The chain recombines TRBV11-2 with TRBJ2-5, with 10 nucleotides matching TRBD2. The J segment lost 3 bases and the V segment lost 1 base, leaving 8 bases of the junction unmatched. This CDR3 has 17 residues. Per the germline V gene, CDR1 is SGHAT and CDR2 is FQNNGV. In DNA form, the CDR3 reads TGTGCCAGCAGCTTAGGAACCTCCGGGACTAGCGAAGAGACCCAGTACTTC. Translating it yields CASSLGTSGTSEETQYF.

The rearrangement links TRBV20-1 to TRBJ1-6; unclear D gene. The CDR3 contains 14 residues. Trimming took off 3 bases at V and 7 bases at J, with 13 bases between the two ends. CDR1 and CDR2 (germline): DFQATT, SNEGSKA (reference sequence). The CDR3, as DNA: TGCAGTGCTAGTTGGCCTCGCCTAAATTCACCCCTCCACTTT. Protein: CSASWPRLNSPLHF.

Only a few counts were recorded for this clonotype. The J gene is TRBJ2-1, the V gene TRBV10-3; no reliable D call. Germline CDR1 and CDR2: ENHRY and SYGVKD. This CDR3 spans 16 amino acids. With 2 bases removed from V and 5 bases from J, the gap between germline ends came to 16 bases. The CDR3 here is CAISEPSSFTDNEQFF. CDR3 DNA: TGTGCCATCAGTGAGCCCTCGTCCTTTACCGACAATGAGCAGTTCTTC.

As for this clonotype: An end of the junction does not agree with germline; a read error may underlie this. The J gene is TRBJ1-1, the V gene TRBV29-1; no reliable D call. The CDR3 extends over 10 amino acids. The germline gives CDR1 SQVTM, CDR2 ANQGSEA. Here the CDR3 reads CSGENTEAFF. The CDR3 DNA sequence: TGCAGCGGTGAAAACACTGAAGCTTTCTTT.

This clonotype counts as medium-sized. The chain has TRBV10-3 and TRBJ1-5; TRBD1 aligns across 7 bases. V dropped 2 bases and J dropped 6; count of bases not matched to a gene: 7. Germline V lookup: CDR1 ENHRY, CDR2 SYGVKD. The CDR3 has 15 residues. CDR3 nucleotides: TGTGCCATCAGTGAGGCAGGGGGAATAGGTCAGCCCCAGCATTTT. Its protein product is CAISEAGGIGQPQHF.

This chain joins TRBV18 and TRBJ1-2; D call uncertain. Between the trimmed V and J ends, which lost 3 bases and 0 bases, there was a span of 11 bases. Germline loops: CDR1 KGHSH, CDR2 LQKENI. This CDR3 comprises 15 residues. The CDR3 protein is CASSPFELANYGYTF. Here the CDR3 DNA reads TGTGCCAGCTCACCCTTCGAGTTAGCTAACTATGGCTACACCTTC.

The chain couples TRBV29-1 to TRBJ2-2, with D tentatively TRBD2 (6 bases). Per germline, CDR1 SQVTM and CDR2 ANQGSEA. The germline V and J ends were trimmed by 6 bases and 9 bases, with 20 bases remaining between them. CDR3 length: 14 residues. The CDR3 region has the DNA TGCAGCGTAGCCTTGCGGCTAGCGCCGCGGGAGCTGTTTTTT. Translating it yields CSVALRLAPRELFF.

The chain links TRBV3-1 to TRBJ2-5; tentative D call: TRBD2 (7 bases). V shed 4 bases and J shed 5 bases, with 17 bases lying between them. The CDR3 loop spans 15 amino acids. From germline, CDR1 is LGHDT and CDR2 YNNKEL (reference sequence). CDR3 bases: TGTGCCAGCAGCCCGCTGGGGGGGCCGGGTGAGACCCAGTACTTC. This gives the protein CASSPLGGPGETQYF.

The J gene is TRBJ2-5, the V gene TRBV30; D possibly corresponds to TRBD1 (5 bases). The CDR3 totals 15 residues. Per the germline V gene, CDR1 is GTSNPN and CDR2 is SVGIG (reference sequence). V lost 0 bases, J lost 4 bases, and 15 bases lay in between. The CDR3 sequence: CAWSVIGAVGETQYF. DNA of the CDR3: TGTGCCTGGAGTGTAATAGGGGCGGTCGGAGAGACCCAGTACTTC.

This clonotype was seen more than once but under ten times. This chain uses TRBV11-2 with TRBJ2-3; 7 positions match TRBD2. CDR3 length: 15 amino acids. V lost 1 base to trimming and J lost 4 bases; unmatched junction nucleotides: 5. Germline V CDR1 and CDR2: SGHAT, FQNNGV. CDR3 protein: CASSLAGGRADTQYF. The CDR3 DNA follows: TGTGCCAGCAGCTTAGCGGGAGGCCGCGCAGATACGCAGTATTTT.

On this clonotype: Given a much more abundant clone one base away, this may be a read error. The J gene is TRBJ2-1, the V gene TRBV6-6; tentatively, D is TRBD2 (5 bases). CDR3 length: 12 amino acids. With 5 bases removed from V and 15 bases from J, the gap between germline ends came to 17 bases. The V gene's germline CDR1 is MNHNY and CDR2 SVGAGI (reference sequence). CDR3 sequence reads: CASSANGLAGFF. The DNA for the CDR3 is TGTGCCAGCAGTGCCAATGGACTGGCAGGGTTCTTC.

The chain has TRBV29-1 and TRBJ2-5, with D perhaps TRBD1 (5 bases). Germline V gives CDR1 SQVTM, CDR2 ANQGSEA. V was trimmed by 3 bases and J by 0 bases, leaving 14 bases between them. This CDR3 spans 15 amino acids. Written as DNA, the CDR3 is TGCAGCGTTGATACCAATGGACACTACCAAGAGACCCAGTACTTC. Encoded protein: CSVDTNGHYQETQYF.